This TCR beta chain was retrieved from a study of glioma-infiltrating T cells after dendritic cell vaccination (dated by TCRdb to about 2016). Regarding the research as a whole: The cohort comprised about 15 glioblastoma patients from Phase I and II dendritic cell vaccination trials, 9 newly diagnosed and 6 with recurrent disease. Each patient got three intradermal injections of the dendritic cell vaccine, spaced at biweekly intervals, in the arm below the axilla. Between the early 2000s and the early 2010s, patients were given autologous tumor lysate-pulsed dendritic cell vaccination. Survival after dendritic cell vaccination was correlated with TCR sequencing metrics such as TIL content and the overlap between tumor and blood repertoires. The vaccine was prepared from monocyte-derived dendritic cells that were cultured for 6 to 7 days with IL-4 and GM-CSF and then pulsed overnight with autologous tumor lysate. In glioblastoma patients vaccinated with dendritic cells, deep sequencing of TCR beta CDR3 regions served to measure tumor-infiltrating lymphocyte content and to compare repertoires between tumor and blood. What the research found in general, with its limitations: The cohort was small and heterogeneous, and full blood and tumor sets were available for few patients, with initial-recurrent tumor pairs available for even fewer patients. The TCR overlap response model with three groups was called speculative and said to need prospective validation. TCR clonality showed no direct relationship with survival, which suggests that a diverse polyclonal response may matter. After dendritic cell vaccination, a higher estimated pretreatment TIL content predicted longer time to progression and overall survival.

Patients were selected for having adequate residual fresh-frozen tumor tissue and more than two years of available survival data. Molecular status otherwise varied across the glioblastoma patients, but none of them carried an isocitrate dehydrogenase mutation. PBMC were collected before vaccination, two weeks after the third vaccination, and at tumor progression if progression occurred. Genomic DNA was extracted with the Qiagen DNeasy Blood extraction Kit. The immunoSEQ assay amplified TCRB CDR3 regions from 1.5 to 2.5 micrograms of genomic DNA, or from all available DNA when less than that amount was available. For multiplex PCR, 60 forward primers for TCR V beta segments and 13 reverse primers for J beta segments were used. To estimate reads per starting template, synthetic control templates were spiked into each sample at limiting dilution. The Illumina HiSeq System generated 87 bp sequencing reads. Per the source publication's procedure: PCR and sequencing errors were removed by merging closely related sequences with a nearest neighbor algorithm. TCR overlap was measured as the percentage of unique tumor TCR beta sequences that were also present in the peripheral blood of the same patient. Here the immuneACCESS table is served through TCRdb, limited to in-frame sequences with V and J called. Missing clones are a known gap in these copies; in checked studies unresolved V genes cover under half, and the rest lacks a known reason. The V and J calls and clone size are taken from that table; D and trimming were inferred from the DNA. For this sample the table gives fewer than 50,000 clones, of which approximately 84% were detected only once. The ten biggest clones cover 7.8% of the sample.

This clone has only a few counts. What antigen it recognizes has not been identified. It has no much larger one-base neighbor in the sample; base qualities were not kept. The germline V gene encodes CDR1 KGHSH and CDR2 LQKENI. V drops 5 bases and J drops 5 bases, leaving 9 bases in between. Spanning cysteine to phenylalanine, the CDR3 consists of 12 amino acids. The retained sequence is limited to the CDR3, 36 bases, with the frame set at the first base. The TCR comes from a human donor with glioblastoma. The sequence is built from TRBV18 and TRBJ1-1; D gene: possibly TRBD1, on 6 matching bases. The material sequenced was blood, taken before dendritic cell vaccination. The nucleotides read TGTGCCAGCTCAATGACAGGAACTGAAGCTTTCTTT. Translated, it gives CASSMTGTEAFF.